Below, 6 T cell receptor beta chains from the same sample are listed, as sequenced in a study of cytomegalovirus exposure and HLA in healthy donors. PCR used 60 Vbeta primers and 13 Jbeta primers. TCRdb's copy holds only in-frame clones and misses some; the assay was immunoSEQ multiplex PCR. The sample comprises 80,000 to 100,000 clones, approximately 71% of which are singletons, and about a sixth rests with the top ten. The sequenced material came from PBMCs. The source is a woman under 30 in good health and CMV-seropositive.

This chain links TRBV5-1 with TRBJ2-2; 8 bases are a match to TRBD2. The CDR3 is 15 amino acids. Germline trimming cut 6 bases from V and 0 bases from J; bases unmatched to any gene: 4. Germline loops: CDR1 SGHRS, CDR2 YFSETQ. For the CDR3, the DNA is TGCGCCAGCATGGTAGCGGGGTCGAACACCGGGGAGCTGTTTTTT. Translated, it gives CASMVAGSNTGELFF. Full variable domain (rest looked up from reference TRBV5-1 and TRBJ2-2): KAGVTQTPRYLIKTRGQQVTLSCSPISGHRSVSWYQQTPGQGLQFLFEYFSETQRNKGNFPGRFSGRQFSNSRSEMNVSTLELGDSALYLCASMVAGSNTGELFFGEGSRLTVL.

The rearrangement uses TRBV7-3 and TRBJ2-1; 7 bases are shared with TRBD2. This CDR3 comprises 17 residues. V shed 3 bases and J 6 bases; nucleotides not matched to a gene: 14. Germline-derived CDR1 and CDR2 are SGHTA and FQGTGA. The CDR3 sequence is CASSFFRAGVRSNEQFF. DNA of the CDR3: TGTGCCAGCAGCTTCTTTAGGGCGGGAGTAAGGTCCAATGAGCAGTTCTTC.

This chain uses TRBV5-4 with TRBJ2-1, with TRBD2 identical over 9 bases. V was clipped by 7 bases and J by 5 bases; unmatched bases: 16. Germline V lookup: CDR1 SGHNT, CDR2 YYREEE (reference sequence). This CDR3 region has 17 residues. CDR3 nucleotide sequence: TGTGCCAGCTTTTCCCTCAAACTAGCGGGTGATAACAATGAGCAGTTCTTC. Translated, it gives CASFSLKLAGDNNEQFF. Full variable domain (outside the CDR3, taken from reference TRBV5-4 and TRBJ2-1): ETGVTQSPTHLIKTRGQQVTLRCSSQSGHNTVSWYQQALGQGPQFIFQYYREEENGRGNFPPRFSGLQFPNYSSELNVNALELDDSALYLCASFSLKLAGDNNEQFFGPGTRLTVL.

This chain connects TRBV29-1 to TRBJ2-1; TRBD2 is a possible D gene (5 bases). There are 12 residues in the CDR3. Per the germline V gene, CDR1 is SQVTM and CDR2 is ANQGSEA. V lost 7 bases to trimming and J lost 3 bases, with 10 bases between them. The CDR3 reads CSAGGSYNEQFF. DNA of the CDR3: TGCAGCGCTGGAGGCAGCTACAATGAGCAGTTCTTC.

The chain couples TRBV11-2 to TRBJ1-6, with 9 bases matching TRBD1. The germline CDR1 and CDR2 sequences are SGHAT and FQNNGV. The CDR3 totals 19 residues. Trimming took 0 bases from V and 0 from J; bases not matched to a gene: 6. Here the CDR3 reads CASSLDPQGASSYNSPLHF. The CDR3 region has the DNA TGTGCCAGCAGCTTAGACCCACAGGGGGCCTCCTCCTATAATTCACCCCTCCACTTT. Complete variable domain (other parts from reference TRBV11-2 and TRBJ1-6): EAGVAQSPRYKIIEKRQSVAFWCNPISGHATLYWYQQILGQGPKLLIQFQNNGVVDDSQLPKDRFSAERLKGVDSTLKIQPAKLEDSAVYLCASSLDPQGASSYNSPLHFGNGTRLTVT.

The chain carries TRBV7-2 and TRBJ2-7; the match to TRBD1 covers 8 bases. Germline-derived CDR1 and CDR2 are SGHTA and FQGNSA. With 6 bases clipped from V and 1 base from J, the junction kept 5 bases outside the gene matches. CDR3 length: 14 residues. CDR3 in amino acids: CASRLRQGSYEQYF. The CDR3 DNA reads as TGTGCCAGCAGACTCCGACAGGGGTCCTACGAGCAGTACTTC.